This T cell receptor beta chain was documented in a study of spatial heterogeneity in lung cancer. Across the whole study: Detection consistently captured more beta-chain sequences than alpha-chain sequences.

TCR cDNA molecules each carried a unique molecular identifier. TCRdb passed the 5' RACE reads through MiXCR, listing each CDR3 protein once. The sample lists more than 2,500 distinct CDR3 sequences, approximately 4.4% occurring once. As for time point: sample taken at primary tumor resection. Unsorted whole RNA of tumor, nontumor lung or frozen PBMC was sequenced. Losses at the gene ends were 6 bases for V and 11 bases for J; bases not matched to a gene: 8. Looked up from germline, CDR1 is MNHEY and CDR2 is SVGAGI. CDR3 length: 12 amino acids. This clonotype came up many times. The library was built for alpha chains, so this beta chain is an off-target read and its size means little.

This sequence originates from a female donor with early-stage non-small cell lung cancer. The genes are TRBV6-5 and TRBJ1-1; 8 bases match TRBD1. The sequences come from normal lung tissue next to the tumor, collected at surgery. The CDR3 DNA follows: TGTGCCAGCAGCCATCGACAGGGGACGGCTTTCTTT. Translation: CASSHRQGTAFF.